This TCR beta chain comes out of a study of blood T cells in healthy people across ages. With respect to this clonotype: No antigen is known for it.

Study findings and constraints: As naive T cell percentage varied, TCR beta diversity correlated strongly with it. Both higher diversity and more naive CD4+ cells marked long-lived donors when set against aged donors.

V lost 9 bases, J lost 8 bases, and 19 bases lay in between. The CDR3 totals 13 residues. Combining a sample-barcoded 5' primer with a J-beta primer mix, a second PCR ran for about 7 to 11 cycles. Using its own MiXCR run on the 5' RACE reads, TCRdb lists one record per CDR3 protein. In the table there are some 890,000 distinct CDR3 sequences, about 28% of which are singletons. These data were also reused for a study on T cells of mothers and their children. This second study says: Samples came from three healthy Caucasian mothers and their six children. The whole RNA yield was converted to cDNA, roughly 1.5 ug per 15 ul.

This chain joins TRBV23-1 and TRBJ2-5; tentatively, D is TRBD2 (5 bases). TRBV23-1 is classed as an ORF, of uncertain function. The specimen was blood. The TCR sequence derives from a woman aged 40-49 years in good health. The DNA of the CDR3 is TGCGCCAGTTGGGAGCAACCAGAGGAAACCCAGTACTTC. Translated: CASWEQPEETQYF.